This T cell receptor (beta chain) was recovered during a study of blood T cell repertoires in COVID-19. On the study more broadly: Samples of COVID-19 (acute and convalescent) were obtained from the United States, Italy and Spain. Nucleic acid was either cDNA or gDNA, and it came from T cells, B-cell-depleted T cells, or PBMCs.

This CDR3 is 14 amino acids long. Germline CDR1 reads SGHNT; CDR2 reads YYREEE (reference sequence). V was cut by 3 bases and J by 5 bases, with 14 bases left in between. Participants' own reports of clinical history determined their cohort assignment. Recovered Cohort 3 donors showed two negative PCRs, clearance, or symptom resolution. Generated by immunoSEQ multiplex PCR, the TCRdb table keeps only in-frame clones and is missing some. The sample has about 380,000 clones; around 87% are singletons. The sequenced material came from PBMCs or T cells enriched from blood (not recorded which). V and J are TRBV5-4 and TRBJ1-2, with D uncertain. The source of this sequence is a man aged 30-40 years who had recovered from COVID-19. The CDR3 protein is CASSSPEGFYGYTF. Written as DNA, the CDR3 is TGTGCCAGCAGCTCCCCAGAGGGCTTTTATGGCTACACCTTC.